The 26 T cell receptor beta chains listed next were all sequenced from one sample in a study of T-cell reconstitution after alpha-beta-depleted transplantation in children. The library targeted TCRbeta and was prepared with unique molecular identifiers. One entry per CDR3 protein results from TCRdb running MiXCR on the PCR reads. The repertoire holds about 640,000 distinct CDR3 sequences, with approximately 12% as singletons. Here the sequenced sample was PBMCs, mostly from graft donor cells, taken 360 days after TCRalphabeta/CD19-depleted stem cell transplant. The origin of the receptors is a male patient under 18 who had a stem cell transplant for acute myeloid leukemia, so the T cells may come from the graft donor.

This clonotype occurred a few times. This chain links TRBV29-1 with TRBJ2-2, with 7 positions matching TRBD1. After removal of 6 bases from V and 2 bases from J, the junction contained 6 bases not matched to a gene. The CDR3 is made up of 14 amino acids. Germline CDR1 reads SQVTM; CDR2 reads ANQGSEA. Here the CDR3 DNA reads TGCAGCGTCTCCGGGACAGTAAACACCGGGGAGCTGTTTTTT. It encodes CSVSGTVNTGELFF.

The chain is built from TRBV6-6 and TRBJ2-7; D call uncertain. Deletions cut 6 bases from V and 5 bases from J, with 14 bases between. The CDR3 spans 13 residues. From germline, CDR1 is MNHNY and CDR2 SVGAGI (reference sequence). This CDR3 is CASRVGRANEQYF. CDR3 sequence (DNA): TGTGCCAGCAGGGTAGGTAGGGCCAACGAGCAGTACTTC.

This clonotype was counted ten times or more. The rearrangement joins TRBV14 to TRBJ2-5; D gene unclear. V lost 1 base to trimming and J lost 2 bases, with 11 bases between them. The germline V gene encodes CDR1 SGHDN and CDR2 FVKESK. There are 15 residues in the CDR3. The CDR3 protein is CASSQVLGRQETQYF. The CDR3, as DNA: TGTGCCAGCAGCCAAGTACTCGGCAGACAAGAGACCCAGTACTTC.

This clonotype was observed a few times. The chain combines TRBV11-3 with TRBJ2-3; TRBD2 agrees at 10 bases. J was trimmed by 0 bases and V by 5 bases; bases with no gene match: 5. In germline, CDR1 is SGHNT, CDR2 YENEEA. The CDR3 runs to 16 residues. CDR3 nucleotides: TGTGCCAGCAGCCCGGGACTAGCGCTAAGCACAGATACGCAGTATTTT. This codes for CASSPGLALSTDTQYF.

This chain uses TRBV29-1 with TRBJ2-5; D is ambiguous. The length of the CDR3 is 11 residues. The germline CDR1 and CDR2 sequences are SQVTM and ANQGSEA. V was clipped by 7 bases and J by 0 bases, with 6 bases between them. Here the CDR3 DNA reads TGCAGCGCCGAGTACCAAGAGACCCAGTACTTC. Amino acid sequence: CSAEYQETQYF.

Only a few counts were recorded for this clonotype. The CDR3 loop is CSATTPDRGDTEAFF. In nucleotides, the CDR3 is TGCAGTGCTACCACCCCCGACAGGGGCGACACTGAAGCTTTCTTT. The chain joins TRBV20-1 to TRBJ1-1; the match to TRBD1 covers 8 bases. Germline CDR1 and CDR2: DFQATT and SNEGSKA (reference sequence). This CDR3 spans 15 amino acids. After removal of 4 bases from V and 3 bases from J, the junction contained 10 bases not matched to a gene.

This clonotype was seen repeatedly, ten times or more. The CDR3 DNA reads TGTGCCAGCAGCCAAGGCACAGGGAACACCGGGGAGCTGTTTTTT. Protein sequence: CASSQGTGNTGELFF. The rearrangement uses TRBV3-1 and TRBJ2-2; weak D call: TRBD1 (5 bases). CDR1 is LGHDT, CDR2 YNNKEL, per germline (reference sequence). This CDR3 comprises 15 residues. Trimming removed 1 base from V and 1 base from J, with 7 bases in between.

This clonotype was counted between two and nine times. The chain links TRBV28 to TRBJ2-1; 9 bases align to TRBD2. Germline trimming cut 4 bases from V and 0 bases from J; bases unmatched to any gene: 7. CDR1 is MDHEN and CDR2 is SYDVKM in the germline V gene. This CDR3 has 17 amino acids. For the CDR3, the DNA is TGTGCCAGCAGTTCCACTAGCGGGCCCAGCTCCTACAATGAGCAGTTCTTC. This codes for CASSSTSGPSSYNEQFF.

V is TRBV24-1 and J is TRBJ2-7, with TRBD2 identical over 10 bases. Germline-derived CDR1 and CDR2 are KGHDR and SFDVKD. Trimming removed 5 bases from V and 5 bases from J; junction bases left unmatched: 5. The CDR3 runs 14 residues. This chain's CDR3 is CATSVASGRDEQYF. The CDR3 coding sequence is TGTGCCACCAGTGTAGCTAGCGGGAGAGACGAGCAGTACTTC.

This rearrangement joins TRBV7-6 to TRBJ2-7, with TRBD1 identical over 9 bases. Germline V gene sequence: CDR1 SGHVS, CDR2 FNYEAQ. V shed 6 bases and J 5 bases; nucleotides not matched to a gene: 14. The CDR3 runs 16 residues. The CDR3 sequence: CASSLAGTGTLNEQYF. CDR3 in DNA: TGTGCCAGCAGTCTCGCCGGGACAGGGACATTGAACGAGCAGTACTTC.

This sequence joins TRBV12-3 or TRBV12-4 and TRBJ2-1; 11 nucleotides agree with TRBD2. The CDR3 runs 14 residues. The V and J ends lost 6 bases and 7 bases, in that order; junction bases with no gene match: 5. The CDR3 region has the DNA TGTGCCAGCAGACTAGCGGGGGCCCTGAATGAGCAGTTCTTC. Protein sequence: CASRLAGALNEQFF.

The chain is built from TRBV28 and TRBJ2-7, with D hard to call. Germline V lookup: CDR1 MDHEN, CDR2 SYDVKM. This CDR3 region has 12 residues. The V and J ends lost 3 bases and 7 bases respectively, with 10 bases between them. This chain's CDR3 is CASSFGEQEQYF. CDR3 bases: TGTGCCAGCAGTTTCGGAGAGCAAGAGCAGTACTTC.

This clonotype showed up just a few times. The V and J genes are TRBV9 and TRBJ2-1; a possible D gene is TRBD2 (5 bases). This CDR3 region has 17 residues. Per the germline V gene, CDR1 is SGDLS and CDR2 is YYNGEE. V lost 4 bases, J lost 0 bases, and 17 bases lay in between. The DNA of the CDR3 is TGTGCCAGCAGCATAGCGACAAACCGGGGCTCCTACAATGAGCAGTTCTTC. This gives the protein CASSIATNRGSYNEQFF.

This clonotype was detected a few times. The chain couples TRBV29-1 to TRBJ2-1, with 14 bases aligning to TRBD2. CDR1 and CDR2 from the germline V gene are SQVTM and ANQGSEA. Trimming removed 6 bases from V and 9 bases from J; junction bases left unmatched: 10. The CDR3 length is 15 residues. The CDR3 DNA is TGCAGCGTCCCCGCCGGGACTAGCGGGAGTAGTGAGCAGTTCTTC. It encodes CSVPAGTSGSSEQFF.

The CDR3: CASTYGRTGVSGNTIYF. The DNA for the CDR3 is TGTGCCAGCACCTATGGCAGGACAGGGGTCTCTGGAAACACCATATATTTT. V gene TRBV4-2 combines with J gene TRBJ1-3; TRBD1 matches 9 bases. The CDR3 runs 17 residues. With V trimmed by 7 bases and J by 0 bases, 10 bases remained unmatched. The germline gives CDR1 LGHNA, CDR2 YNFKEQ.

This clonotype was found a few times. This chain links TRBV20-1 with TRBJ1-5; D remains ambiguous. V was clipped by 2 bases and J by 0 bases, with 5 bases between them. From germline, CDR1 is DFQATT and CDR2 SNEGSKA (reference sequence). The CDR3 has 13 residues. As DNA, the CDR3 is TGCAGTGCTAGAAGGTATAGCAATCAGCCCCAGCATTTT. Protein: CSARRYSNQPQHF.

The sample holds a few counts of this clonotype. The chain combines TRBV5-1 with TRBJ2-7; D is unresolved. V was shortened by 5 bases and J by 5 bases, with 11 bases between the two germline ends. The CDR3 length is 12 residues. Germline V gives CDR1 SGHRS, CDR2 YFSETQ. This chain's CDR3 is CASRFLGHEQYF. The CDR3 DNA sequence: TGCGCCAGCAGATTTTTAGGCCACGAGCAGTACTTC. Full variable domain (outside the CDR3, taken from reference TRBV5-1 and TRBJ2-7): KAGVTQTPRYLIKTRGQQVTLSCSPISGHRSVSWYQQTPGQGLQFLFEYFSETQRNKGNFPGRFSGRQFSNSRSEMNVSTLELGDSALYLCASRFLGHEQYFGPGTRLTVT.

The chain couples TRBV20-1 to TRBJ2-1; 7 nucleotides match TRBD2. Germline V gene lookup returns CDR1 DFQATT and CDR2 SNEGSKA (reference sequence). The CDR3 covers 15 residues. V shed 3 bases, J shed 2 bases, and the junction held 7 bases outside the gene matches. The CDR3 protein is CSASVLAATYNEQFF. As DNA, the CDR3 is TGCAGTGCTAGCGTCCTAGCGGCCACCTACAATGAGCAGTTCTTC.

This clonotype was counted at least ten times. The chain couples TRBV7-9 to TRBJ2-7; either TRBD1 or TRBD2 may supply D (6 bases each). Trimming cost V 0 bases and J 2 bases, with 8 bases left between them. CDR1 SEHNR and CDR2 FQNEAQ come from the germline V gene (reference sequence). This CDR3 contains 14 residues. The CDR3 nucleotides are TGTGCCAGCAGCTTAGCGCGGGACACCTACGAGCAGTACTTC. Encoded protein: CASSLARDTYEQYF. The whole variable domain, remainder taken from reference TRBV7-9 and TRBJ2-7, is DTGVSQNPRHKITKRGQNVTFRCDPISEHNRLYWYRQTLGQGPEFLTYFQNEAQLEKSRLLSDRFSAERPKGSFSTLEIQRTEQGDSAMYLCASSLARDTYEQYFGPGTRLTVT.

The rearrangement uses TRBV3-1 and TRBJ2-5; D is unclear. The germline V and J ends were trimmed by 4 bases and 2 bases, with 20 bases remaining between them. The germline V gene encodes CDR1 LGHDT and CDR2 YNNKEL (reference sequence). This CDR3 is 17 amino acids long. Here the CDR3 DNA reads TGTGCCAGCAGCCCGTCTGGAGCCACGATAAATCAAGAGACCCAGTACTTC. Encoded protein: CASSPSGATINQETQYF.

This clonotype came up a few times. This chain links TRBV6-5 with TRBJ1-1; D is possibly TRBD1 (6 bases). Trimming removed 2 bases at V and 1 base at J, with 8 bases between. CDR1 is MNHEY and CDR2 is SVGAGI in the germline V gene. The CDR3 is 14 residues long. The CDR3 nucleotides are TGTGCCAGCAGTTACATCAGGGGGAACACTGAAGCTTTCTTT. Protein: CASSYIRGNTEAFF.

This clonotype was counted a few times. V usage is TRBV5-1 and J usage is TRBJ2-1; D may match TRBD1 or TRBD2 (5 bases each). The CDR3 length is 14 residues. CDR1 is SGHRS and CDR2 is YFSETQ in the germline V gene. V lost 4 bases and J lost 0, with 8 bases in between. The CDR3 loop reads CASSRDLSYNEQFF. DNA of the CDR3: TGCGCCAGCAGCAGGGACCTCTCCTACAATGAGCAGTTCTTC.

This clonotype is a singleton in its sample. The chain carries TRBV6-2 or TRBV6-3 and TRBJ1-5; the D is unclear. Looked up from germline, CDR1 is MNHEY and CDR2 is SVGEGT. The V gene lost 0 bases and the J gene lost 1 base, with 4 bases spanning the gap. The CDR3 sequence is 14 residues long. CDR3 in DNA: TGTGCCAGCAGTTACTCGACCAGCAATCAGCCCCAGCATTTT. Protein sequence: CASSYSTSNQPQHF.

This clonotype was seen only a few times. The V and J genes are TRBV18 and TRBJ2-4; possibly TRBD1 for D (5 bases). Germline V gene lookup returns CDR1 KGHSH and CDR2 LQKENI. The CDR3 sequence is 15 residues long. V lost 5 bases and J 1 base, leaving 12 bases between the germline ends. CDR3 in DNA: TGTGCCAGCTCAGGGGCAGGAATGGCCAAAAACATTCAGTACTTC. Its translation is CASSGAGMAKNIQYF.

This chain links TRBV6-1 with TRBJ1-2; a weak D match, TRBD1 (5 bases). Between the trimmed V and J ends, which lost 6 bases and 0 bases, there was a span of 11 bases. Germline-derived CDR1 and CDR2 are MNHNS and SASEGT. This CDR3 comprises 14 residues. In nucleotides, the CDR3 is TGTGCCAGCAGCCGACAGAGTCCTAACTATGGCTACACCTTC. Encoded protein: CASSRQSPNYGYTF.

The sample holds many counts of this clonotype. V gene TRBV20-1 combines with J gene TRBJ2-7, with TRBD2 identical over 13 bases. The CDR3 sequence is 20 residues long. Germline CDR1 reads DFQATT; CDR2 reads SNEGSKA (reference sequence). V dropped 0 bases and J dropped 0; count of bases not matched to a gene: 14. In nucleotides, the CDR3 is TGCAGTGCTAGAGATCTACCTCCGGGACTAGCGGGACCGGGCTCCTACGAGCAGTACTTC. Its protein product is CSARDLPPGLAGPGSYEQYF.